The clone carrying this TCR beta chain showed up many times. MiXCR, applied by TCRdb to the 5' RACE reads, yields one record per CDR3 protein. This sample carries fewer than 70,000 distinct CDR3 sequences, approximately 12% of them seen once, and the ten largest clones take 2.9%. V was shortened by 1 base and J by 6 bases, with 7 bases between the two germline ends. The CDR3 consists of 13 residues. The sample is drawn from a study of early T cells in non-severe SARS-CoV-2 infection. The sample comprised whole blood. V and J are TRBV12-3 or TRBV12-4 and TRBJ2-1; no clear D. This clonotype was sampled from an adult who was a healthcare worker with PCR-confirmed SARS-CoV-2 infection or an uninfected control (not recorded which). The CDR3 is CASSLGLFNEQFF. DNA for the CDR3: TGTGCCAGCAGTTTAGGGCTATTCAATGAGCAGTTCTTC.